Shown below are 18 T cell receptor beta chains from a single sample sequenced in a study of T-cell memory formation after mild COVID-19. TCRdb called the 5' RACE reads again in MiXCR, with one record for every CDR3 protein. Here the sample spans about 200,000 distinct CDR3 sequences, 9.5% to 10% being singletons. What was sequenced was PBMCs or a T cell subset sorted from them (not recorded which). Receptors originate from a man between 18 and 35 years old who had mild COVID-19 (a few samples of this study predate the infection). Cell type and time point are not known.

The rearrangement links TRBV7-2 to TRBJ2-7; no clear D gene. Looked up from germline, CDR1 is SGHTA and CDR2 is FQGNSA. Trimming pared 1 base from V and 7 bases from J, leaving 11 bases between. The CDR3 runs 13 residues. The DNA of the CDR3 is TGTGCCAGCAGCTTAGACCCCGGCGGTGAGCAGTACGTC. This sequence encodes CASSLDPGGEQYV.

The CDR3 reads CASNLLALQDEQFF. The CDR3 DNA is TGTGCCAGCAATCTACTAGCACTTCAAGATGAGCAGTTCTTC. The V call is TRBV6-2 or TRBV6-3, the J call TRBJ2-1; a possible D gene is TRBD2 (6 bases). Trimming stripped 7 bases from V and 8 bases from J, with 18 bases between. The CDR3 extends over 14 amino acids. CDR1 and CDR2 (germline): MNHEY, SVGEGT.

This clonotype was seen a few times. The V and J genes are TRBV4-1 and TRBJ2-3, with a tentative D call TRBD1 (6 bases). The ends were cut back, 0 bases at V and 7 bases at J, with 20 bases in the middle. Germline CDR1 reads MGHRA; CDR2 reads YSYEKL. The CDR3 has 17 amino acids. This chain's CDR3 is CASSQDKRSKGGYTQYF. CDR3 in DNA: TGCGCCAGCAGCCAAGATAAACGGAGCAAAGGGGGATATACGCAGTATTTT.

A few counts support this clonotype. This rearrangement joins TRBV7-6 to TRBJ2-2; TRBD1 is a possible D gene (6 bases). The germline CDR1 and CDR2 sequences are SGHVS and FNYEAQ. The CDR3 has 14 residues. Trimming removed 5 bases from V and 4 bases from J, with 11 bases in between. CDR3 nucleotides: TGTGCCAGCAGCCATACAGGGACCACCGGGGAGCTGTTTTTT. Protein product: CASSHTGTTGELFF.

Ten or more counts support this clonotype. The V call is TRBV20-1, the J call TRBJ2-3; D possibly corresponds to TRBD1 (6 bases). With 5 bases removed from V and 4 bases from J, the gap between germline ends came to 16 bases. This CDR3 region has 14 residues. Germline-derived CDR1 and CDR2 are DFQATT and SNEGSKA (reference sequence). In DNA form, the CDR3 reads TGCAGTGCTCAACCAGGGGCGCATCCAGATACGCAGTATTTT. This sequence encodes CSAQPGAHPDTQYF.

This clonotype was seen a few times. The chain couples TRBV9 to TRBJ2-3, with D perhaps being TRBD1 or TRBD2 (5 bases each). The V gene's germline CDR1 is SGDLS and CDR2 YYNGEE. With 3 bases removed from V and 3 bases from J, the gap between germline ends came to 14 bases. CDR3 length: 15 residues. For the CDR3, the DNA is TGTGCCAGCAGCGCGGGACCGCCATCGACAGATACGCAGTATTTT. Residues: CASSAGPPSTDTQYF.

This clonotype was recorded once. The rearrangement uses TRBV5-6 and TRBJ2-5; a possible D gene is TRBD2 (6 bases). The CDR3 runs to 17 residues. V was cut by 3 bases and J by 5 bases, with 23 bases left in between. Germline CDR1 reads SGHDT; CDR2 reads YYEEEE. The CDR3 DNA reads as TGTGCCAGCAGCTCCCGGGTGGAGCGGGTGAAATTGGAGACCCAGTACTTC. Translation: CASSSRVERVKLETQYF. The full variable domain, completed using reference TRBV5-6 and TRBJ2-5, is DAGVTQSPTHLIKTRGQQVTLRCSPKSGHDTVSWYQQALGQGPQFIFQYYEEEERQRGNFPDRFSGHQFPNYSSELNVNALLLGDSALYLCASSSRVERVKLETQYFGPGTRLLVL.

This clonotype was seen only a few times. The rearrangement links TRBV10-3 to TRBJ1-1; D is undetermined. CDR3 length: 12 amino acids. Germline CDR1 is ENHRY and CDR2 is SYGVKD. Trimming pared 0 bases from V and 10 bases from J, leaving 9 bases between. Here the CDR3 reads CAISESRVAAFF. CDR3 bases: TGTGCCATCAGTGAGTCAAGGGTTGCAGCTTTCTTT.

This clonotype was picked up many times. The genes are TRBV7-2 and TRBJ2-2, with TRBD1 matching 8 bases. The J segment lost 1 base and the V segment lost 6 bases, leaving 4 bases of the junction unmatched. In germline, CDR1 is SGHTA, CDR2 FQGNSA. The CDR3 runs to 15 residues. Here the CDR3 DNA reads TGTGCCAGCAGGACCGGGACAGGGAACACCGGGGAGCTGTTTTTT. This translates into CASRTGTGNTGELFF.

A few counts support this clonotype. The chain carries TRBV10-2 and TRBJ2-3, with D perhaps being TRBD1 or TRBD2 (5 bases each). The V end lost 0 bases, the J end lost 9 bases, and 10 bases lay between the germline ends. Per the germline V gene, CDR1 is WSHSY and CDR2 is SAAADI. The CDR3 runs to 13 residues. In nucleotides, the CDR3 is TGCGCCAGCAGTGAGTCGGGGGTGGGAACGCAGTATTTT. Translating gives CASSESGVGTQYF.

This chain joins TRBV29-1 and TRBJ2-6; tentatively, D is TRBD2 (5 bases). Trimming pared 6 bases from V and 0 bases from J, leaving 9 bases between. CDR1 and CDR2 from the germline V gene are SQVTM and ANQGSEA. The CDR3 length is 14 residues. The chain's CDR3 is CSVAGGSGANVLTF. Here the CDR3 DNA reads TGCAGCGTGGCTGGAGGCTCTGGGGCCAACGTCCTGACTTTC.

V usage is TRBV5-1 and J usage is TRBJ1-1; D is unclear. V lost 6 bases and J lost 1, with 16 bases in between. Germline assignment: CDR1 SGHRS and CDR2 YFSETQ. CDR3 length: 15 amino acids. The CDR3 loop reads CASTPDQRGNTEAFF. The CDR3 coding sequence is TGCGCCAGCACCCCCGATCAGCGGGGGAACACTGAAGCTTTCTTT.

This chain uses TRBV7-2 with TRBJ2-3; D assignment may be TRBD1 or TRBD2 (5 bases each). There are 14 residues in the CDR3. Germline CDR1 SGHTA, CDR2 FQGNSA. V was cut by 5 bases and J by 0 bases, with 9 bases left in between. The DNA for the CDR3 is TGTGCCAGCAGCAGGGACGGGAGCACAGATACGCAGTATTTT. This translates into CASSRDGSTDTQYF.

The V call is TRBV7-9, the J call TRBJ1-2, with D tentatively TRBD1 (5 bases). Germline V gene data show CDR1 as SEHNR and CDR2 as FQNEAQ (reference sequence). V lost 2 bases to trimming and J lost 6 bases, with 10 bases between them. CDR3 length: 13 amino acids. The DNA for the CDR3 is TGTGCCAGCAGCTTATCAGGGTTCAATGGCTACACCTTC. It codes for CASSLSGFNGYTF.

The chain joins TRBV4-1 to TRBJ2-7; TRBD2 matches 11 bases. Trimming cost V 4 bases and J 4 bases; bases outside gene matches: 9. The CDR3 is 16 residues long. From germline, CDR1 is MGHRA and CDR2 YSYEKL. The CDR3 DNA reads TGCGCCAGCAGCCGAAAGACTAGCGGGGAATTTTACGAGCAGTACTTC. Encoded protein: CASSRKTSGEFYEQYF.

This sequence joins TRBV5-6 and TRBJ2-5; possibly TRBD1 for D (8 bases). This CDR3 contains 14 residues. Looked up from germline, CDR1 is SGHDT and CDR2 is YYEEEE. Trimming removed 4 bases from V and 4 bases from J, with 14 bases in between. CDR3 DNA: TGTGCCAGCAGCCGGACAGGGAGGGGAGAGACCCAGTACTTC. Amino acid sequence: CASSRTGRGETQYF.

This clonotype was counted between two and nine times. The chain links TRBV4-3 to TRBJ2-5, with D perhaps TRBD2 (5 bases). V shed 2 bases and J shed 5 bases, with 12 bases lying between them. The CDR3 totals 14 residues. CDR1 and CDR2 (germline): LGHNA, YSLEER. CDR3 sequence: CASSQSGRGETQYF. The CDR3 DNA is TGCGCCAGCAGCCAAAGCGGTCGCGGGGAGACCCAGTACTTC.

The chain recombines TRBV4-3 with TRBJ1-2; 7 bases agree with TRBD1. Germline CDR1 reads LGHNA; CDR2 reads YSLEER. This CDR3 is 14 amino acids long. Unmatched junction bases numbered 5, after V lost 0 bases and J lost 7 bases. CDR3 amino acids: CASSQEAQGGGYTF. DNA for the CDR3: TGCGCCAGCAGCCAAGAGGCGCAGGGGGGTGGCTACACCTTC.